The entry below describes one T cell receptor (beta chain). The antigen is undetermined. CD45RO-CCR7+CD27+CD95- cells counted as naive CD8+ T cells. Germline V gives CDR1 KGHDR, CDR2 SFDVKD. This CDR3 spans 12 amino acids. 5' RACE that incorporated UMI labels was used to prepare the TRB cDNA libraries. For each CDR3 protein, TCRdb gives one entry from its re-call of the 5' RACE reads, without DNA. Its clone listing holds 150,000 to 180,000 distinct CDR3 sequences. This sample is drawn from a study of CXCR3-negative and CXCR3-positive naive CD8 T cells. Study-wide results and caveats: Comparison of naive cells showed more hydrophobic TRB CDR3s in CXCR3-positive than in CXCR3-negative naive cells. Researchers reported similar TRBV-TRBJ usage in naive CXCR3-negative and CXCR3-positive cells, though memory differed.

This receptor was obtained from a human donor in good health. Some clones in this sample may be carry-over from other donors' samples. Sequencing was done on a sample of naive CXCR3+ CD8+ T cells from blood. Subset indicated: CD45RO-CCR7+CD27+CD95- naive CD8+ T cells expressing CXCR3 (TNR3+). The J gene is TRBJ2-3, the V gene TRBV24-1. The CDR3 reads CATSDLPDTQYF.